The 7 T cell receptor beta chains reported below all come from one sample, sequenced in a study of CD4 T cells in relation to SARS-CoV-2 and coronaviruses. Clones were sequenced by immunoSEQ multiplex PCR, and TCRdb holds only the in-frame ones, with some missing. Of approximately 22,000 clones detected, about two thirds appear once; the ten largest clones hold 16%. These receptors have no known antigen. Unexposed donor CD4+ T cells date from about 2011-2019, before the COVID-19 pandemic. Isolation of CD4+ T cells took place after about 9 days in culture. The sample consisted of CD4+ T cells from PBMCs, cultured in vitro. The receptors were gathered from a human donor in good health.

The rearrangement links TRBV10-3 to TRBJ2-3; 12 bases fit TRBD2. The CDR3 covers 17 residues. CDR1 is ENHRY and CDR2 is SYGVKD in the germline V gene. The J segment lost 0 bases and the V segment lost 0 bases, leaving 1 base of the junction unmatched. The CDR3 reads CAISESGLAGSTDTQYF. CDR3 nucleotides: TGTGCCATCAGTGAGTCGGGACTAGCGGGTAGCACAGATACGCAGTATTTT.

This clone was seen more than once but under ten times. This chain connects TRBV7-3 to TRBJ2-1; 8 nucleotides align to TRBD2. This CDR3 region has 15 residues. V dropped 5 bases and J dropped 7; count of bases not matched to a gene: 10. Germline V gene sequence: CDR1 SGHTA, CDR2 FQGTGA. The CDR3 loop is CASSTTPGTSNEQFF. CDR3 DNA: TGTGCCAGCAGCACAACCCCCGGGACTAGTAATGAGCAGTTCTTC.

The V gene is TRBV5-5, the J gene TRBJ1-2; 10 bases are a match to TRBD1. J gave up 6 bases and V 3 bases, and 17 bases lay outside the gene matches. The CDR3 extends over 18 amino acids. Germline CDR1 SGHKS, CDR2 YYEKEE (reference sequence). The CDR3 DNA reads as TGTGCCAGCAGCTATTTTGGGACCGGGACAGGGGTCGTCCATGGCTACACCTTC. Encoded protein: CASSYFGTGTGVVHGYTF. The full variable domain, rest sourced from reference TRBV5-5 and TRBJ1-2, is DAGVTQSPTHLIKTRGQQVTLRCSPISGHKSVSWYQQVLGQGPQFIFQYYEKEERGRGNFPDRFSARQFPNYSSELNVNALLLGDSALYLCASSYFGTGTGVVHGYTFGSGTRLTVV.

This clone was detected once. V and J are TRBV5-1 and TRBJ2-1; 7 nucleotides agree with TRBD2. The length of the CDR3 is 15 residues. The trim removed 3 bases at V and 5 bases at J, leaving 8 bases unmatched. The germline gives CDR1 SGHRS, CDR2 YFSETQ. The CDR3 DNA sequence: TGCGCCAGCAGCTCGGGCCGGGGAGGGAACAATGAGCAGTTCTTC. This sequence encodes CASSSGRGGNNEQFF.

This chain joins TRBV11-2 and TRBJ1-2; no reliable D call. CDR3 size: 12 residues. Trimming took 0 bases from V and 13 from J, leaving 12 bases between them. From germline, CDR1 is SGHAT and CDR2 FQNNGV. CDR3 loop: CASSLDNSKSTF. CDR3 sequence (DNA): TGTGCCAGCAGCTTAGACAACTCGAAGAGCACCTTC.

This chain joins TRBV5-1 and TRBJ2-4; 11 nucleotides agree with TRBD2. The CDR3 loop spans 16 amino acids. With 0 bases clipped from V and 14 bases from J, the junction kept 13 bases outside the gene matches. Germline V lookup: CDR1 SGHRS, CDR2 YFSETQ. CDR3 loop: CASSLAPVTSGAVEYF. For the CDR3, the DNA is TGCGCCAGCAGCTTGGCCCCCGTGACTAGCGGGGCCGTAGAGTACTTC.

This clone showed up just a few times. This chain joins TRBV6-2 or TRBV6-3 and TRBJ2-7, with 7 positions matching TRBD2. The V gene end was trimmed by 5 bases and the J gene end by 8 bases; junction bases not matched to a gene: 12. Per the germline V gene, CDR1 is MNHEY and CDR2 is SVGEGT. The CDR3 covers 14 residues. CDR3 region: CASSRSGMPYQQYF. DNA of the CDR3: TGTGCCAGCAGTAGAAGCGGGATGCCGTATCAGCAGTACTTC.